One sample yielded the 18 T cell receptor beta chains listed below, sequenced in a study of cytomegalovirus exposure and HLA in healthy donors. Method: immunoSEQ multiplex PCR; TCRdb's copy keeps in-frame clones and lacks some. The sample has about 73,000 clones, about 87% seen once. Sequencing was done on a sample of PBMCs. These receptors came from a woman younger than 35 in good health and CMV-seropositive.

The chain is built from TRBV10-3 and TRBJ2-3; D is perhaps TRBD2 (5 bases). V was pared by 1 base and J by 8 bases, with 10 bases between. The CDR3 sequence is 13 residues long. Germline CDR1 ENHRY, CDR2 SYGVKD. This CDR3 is CAISELNAGTQYF. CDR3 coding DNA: TGTGCCATCAGTGAGTTAAACGCGGGTACGCAGTATTTT.

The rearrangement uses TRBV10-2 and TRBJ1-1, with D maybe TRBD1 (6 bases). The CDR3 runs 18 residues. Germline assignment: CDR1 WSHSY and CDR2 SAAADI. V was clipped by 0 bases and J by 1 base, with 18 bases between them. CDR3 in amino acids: CASSESALGADKNTEAFF. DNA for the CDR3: TGCGCCAGCAGTGAGTCGGCCCTGGGGGCCGATAAGAACACTGAAGCTTTCTTT.

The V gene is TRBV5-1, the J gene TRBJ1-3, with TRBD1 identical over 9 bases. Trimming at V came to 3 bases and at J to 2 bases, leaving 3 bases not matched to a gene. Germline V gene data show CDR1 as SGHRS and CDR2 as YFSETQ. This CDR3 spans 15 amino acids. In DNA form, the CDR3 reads TGCGCCAGCAGCTCCGGGACAGGGACTGGAAACACCATATATTTT. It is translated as CASSSGTGTGNTIYF.

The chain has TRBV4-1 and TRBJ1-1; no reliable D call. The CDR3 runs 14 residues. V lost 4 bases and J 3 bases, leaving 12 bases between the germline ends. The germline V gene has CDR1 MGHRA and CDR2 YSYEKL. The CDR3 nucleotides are TGCGCCAGCAGCCCCATGTCCGGGGACACTGAAGCTTTCTTT. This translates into CASSPMSGDTEAFF.

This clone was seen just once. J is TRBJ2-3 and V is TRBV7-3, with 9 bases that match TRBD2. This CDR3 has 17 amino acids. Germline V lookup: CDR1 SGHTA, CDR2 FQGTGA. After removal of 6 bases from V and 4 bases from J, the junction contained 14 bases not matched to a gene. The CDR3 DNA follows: TGTGCCAGCAGAGTCATCAGGGCGGGGGGGCCGTCAGATACGCAGTATTTT. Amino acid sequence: CASRVIRAGGPSDTQYF.

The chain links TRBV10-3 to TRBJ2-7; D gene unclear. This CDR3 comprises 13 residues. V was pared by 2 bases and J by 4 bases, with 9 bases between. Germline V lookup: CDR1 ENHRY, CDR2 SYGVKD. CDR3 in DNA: TGTGCCATCAGTGAGCCTGCGTATTACGAGCAGTACTTC. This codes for CAISEPAYYEQYF.

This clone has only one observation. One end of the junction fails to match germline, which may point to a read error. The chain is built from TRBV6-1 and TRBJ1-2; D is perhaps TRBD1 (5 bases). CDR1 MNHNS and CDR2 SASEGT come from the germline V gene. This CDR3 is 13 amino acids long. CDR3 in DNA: TGTGCCATCAGTGGGGGAGGGGACTATGGCTACACCTTC. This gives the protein CAISGGGDYGYTF.

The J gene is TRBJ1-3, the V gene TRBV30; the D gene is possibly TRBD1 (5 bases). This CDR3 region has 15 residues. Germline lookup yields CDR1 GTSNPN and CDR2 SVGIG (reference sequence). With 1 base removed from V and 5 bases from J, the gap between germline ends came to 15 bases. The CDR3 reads CAWSDGAGLRNTIYF. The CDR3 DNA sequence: TGTGCCTGGAGTGACGGCGCAGGGTTGAGAAACACCATATATTTT. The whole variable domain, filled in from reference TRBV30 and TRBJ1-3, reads SQTIHQWPATLVQPVGSPLSLECTVEGTSNPNLYWYRQAAGRGLQLLFYSVGIGQISSEVPQNLSASRPQDRQFILSSKKLLLSDSGFYLCAWSDGAGLRNTIYFGEGSWLTVV.

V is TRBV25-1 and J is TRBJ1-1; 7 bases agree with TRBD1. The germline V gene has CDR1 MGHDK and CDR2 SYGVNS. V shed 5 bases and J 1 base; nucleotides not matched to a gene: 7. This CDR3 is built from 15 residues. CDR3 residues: CASSRAGGWNTEAFF. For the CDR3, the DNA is TGTGCCAGCAGTCGGGCAGGGGGGTGGAACACTGAAGCTTTCTTT.

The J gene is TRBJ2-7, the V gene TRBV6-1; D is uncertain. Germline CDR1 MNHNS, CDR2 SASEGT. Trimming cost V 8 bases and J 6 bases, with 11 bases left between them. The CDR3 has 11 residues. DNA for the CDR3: TGTGCCAGCTCTCGGAGTGTCGAGCAGTACTTC. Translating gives CASSRSVEQYF.

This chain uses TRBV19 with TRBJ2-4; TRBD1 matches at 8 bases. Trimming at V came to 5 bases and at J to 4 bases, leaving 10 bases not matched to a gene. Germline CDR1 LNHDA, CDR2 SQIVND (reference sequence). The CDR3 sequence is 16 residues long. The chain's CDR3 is CASSRQTGTGKNIQYF. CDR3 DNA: TGTGCCAGTAGTCGACAAACCGGGACAGGAAAAAACATTCAGTACTTC.

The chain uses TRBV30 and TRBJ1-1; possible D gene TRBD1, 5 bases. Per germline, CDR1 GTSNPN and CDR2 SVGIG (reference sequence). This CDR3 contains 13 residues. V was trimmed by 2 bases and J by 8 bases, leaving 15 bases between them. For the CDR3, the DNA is TGTGCCTGGAGTAATACCCTCCAGGGCGAAGCTTTCTTT. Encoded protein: CAWSNTLQGEAFF.

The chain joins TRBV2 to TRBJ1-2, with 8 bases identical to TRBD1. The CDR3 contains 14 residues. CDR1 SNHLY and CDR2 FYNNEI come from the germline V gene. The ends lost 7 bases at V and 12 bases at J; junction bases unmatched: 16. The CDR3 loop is CASMGSVLGQEDTF. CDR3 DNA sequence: TGTGCCAGCATGGGATCAGTACTGGGACAGGAAGACACCTTC.

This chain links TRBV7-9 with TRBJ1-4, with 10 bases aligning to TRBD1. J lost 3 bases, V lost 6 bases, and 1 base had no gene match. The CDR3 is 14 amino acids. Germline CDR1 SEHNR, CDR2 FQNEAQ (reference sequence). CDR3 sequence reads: CASSGTGANEKLFF. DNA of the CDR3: TGTGCCAGCAGTGGGACAGGGGCTAATGAAAAACTGTTTTTT.

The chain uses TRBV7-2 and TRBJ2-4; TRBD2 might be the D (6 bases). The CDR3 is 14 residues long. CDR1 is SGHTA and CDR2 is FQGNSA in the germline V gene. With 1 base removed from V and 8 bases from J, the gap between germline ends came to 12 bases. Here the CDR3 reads CASSLGVGGDIQYF. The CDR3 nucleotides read TGTGCCAGCAGCTTAGGGGTAGGAGGGGACATTCAGTACTTC.

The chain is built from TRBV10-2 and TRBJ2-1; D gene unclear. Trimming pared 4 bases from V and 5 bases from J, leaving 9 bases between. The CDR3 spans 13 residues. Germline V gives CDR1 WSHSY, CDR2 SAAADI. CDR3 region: CASSGIQNNEQFF. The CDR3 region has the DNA TGCGCCAGCAGTGGAATCCAGAACAATGAGCAGTTCTTC.

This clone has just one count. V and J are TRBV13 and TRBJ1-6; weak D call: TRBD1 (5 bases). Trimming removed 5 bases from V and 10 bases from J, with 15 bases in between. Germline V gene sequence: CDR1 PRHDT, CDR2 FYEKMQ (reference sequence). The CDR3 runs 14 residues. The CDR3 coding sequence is TGTGCCAGCAGCCCGCGGGGCCTGGGGTCACCCCTCCACTTT. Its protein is CASSPRGLGSPLHF.

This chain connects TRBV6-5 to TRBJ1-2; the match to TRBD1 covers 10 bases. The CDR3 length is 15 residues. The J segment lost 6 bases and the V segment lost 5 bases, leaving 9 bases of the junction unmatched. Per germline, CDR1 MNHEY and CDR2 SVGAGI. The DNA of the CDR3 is TGTGCCAGCAGTCTTACGGGACAGGGGAGGCATGGCTACACCTTC. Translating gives CASSLTGQGRHGYTF.